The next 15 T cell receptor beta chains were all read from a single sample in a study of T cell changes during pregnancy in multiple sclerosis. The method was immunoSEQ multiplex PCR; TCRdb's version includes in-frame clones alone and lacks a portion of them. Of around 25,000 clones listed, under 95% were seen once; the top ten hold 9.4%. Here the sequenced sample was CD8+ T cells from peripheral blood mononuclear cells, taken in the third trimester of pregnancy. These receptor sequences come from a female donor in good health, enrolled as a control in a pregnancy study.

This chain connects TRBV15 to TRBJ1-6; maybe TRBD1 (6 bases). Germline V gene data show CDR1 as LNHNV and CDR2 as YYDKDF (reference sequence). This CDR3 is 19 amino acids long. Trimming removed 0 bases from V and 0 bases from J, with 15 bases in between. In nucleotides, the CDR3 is TGTGCCACCAGCAGAGATCTAAGGACAGTTTTCTCCTATAATTCACCCCTCCACTTT. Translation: CATSRDLRTVFSYNSPLHF.

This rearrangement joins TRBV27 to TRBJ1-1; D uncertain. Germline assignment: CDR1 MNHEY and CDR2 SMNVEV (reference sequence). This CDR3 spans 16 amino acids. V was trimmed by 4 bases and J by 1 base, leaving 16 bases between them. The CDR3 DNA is TGTGCCAGCAGTTCCCTCTTAGGAGTTCAGAACACTGAAGCTTTCTTT. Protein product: CASSSLLGVQNTEAFF.

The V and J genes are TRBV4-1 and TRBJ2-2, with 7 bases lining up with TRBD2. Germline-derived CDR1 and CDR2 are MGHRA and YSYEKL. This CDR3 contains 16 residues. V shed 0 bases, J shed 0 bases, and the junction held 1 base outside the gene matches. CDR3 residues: CASSQDGGANTGELFF. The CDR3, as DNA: TGCGCCAGCAGCCAAGATGGGGGGGCGAACACCGGGGAGCTGTTTTTT.

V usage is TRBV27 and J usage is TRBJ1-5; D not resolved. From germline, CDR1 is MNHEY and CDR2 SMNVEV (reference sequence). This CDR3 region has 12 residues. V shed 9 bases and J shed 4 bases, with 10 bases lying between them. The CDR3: CASARRNQPQHF. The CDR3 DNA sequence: TGTGCCAGTGCAAGGAGGAATCAGCCCCAGCATTTT.

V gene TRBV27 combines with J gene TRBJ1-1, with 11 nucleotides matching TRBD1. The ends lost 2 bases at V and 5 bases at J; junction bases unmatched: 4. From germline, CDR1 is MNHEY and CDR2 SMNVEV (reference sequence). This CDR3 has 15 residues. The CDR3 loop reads CASSLGQGARTEAFF. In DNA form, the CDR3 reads TGTGCCAGCAGTTTAGGACAGGGGGCGAGAACTGAAGCTTTCTTT.

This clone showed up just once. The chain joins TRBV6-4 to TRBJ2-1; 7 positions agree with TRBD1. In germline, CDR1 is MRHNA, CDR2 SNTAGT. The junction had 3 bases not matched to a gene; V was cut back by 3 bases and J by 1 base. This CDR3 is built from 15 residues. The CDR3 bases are TGTGCCAGCAGTGAGAGACAGGGATCCTACAATGAGCAGTTCTTC. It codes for CASSERQGSYNEQFF.

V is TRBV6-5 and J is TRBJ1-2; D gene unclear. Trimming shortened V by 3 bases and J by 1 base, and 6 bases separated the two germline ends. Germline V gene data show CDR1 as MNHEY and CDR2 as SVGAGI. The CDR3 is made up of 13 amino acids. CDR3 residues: CASSYGLNYGYTF. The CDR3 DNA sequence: TGTGCCAGCAGTTATGGGCTTAACTATGGCTACACCTTC.

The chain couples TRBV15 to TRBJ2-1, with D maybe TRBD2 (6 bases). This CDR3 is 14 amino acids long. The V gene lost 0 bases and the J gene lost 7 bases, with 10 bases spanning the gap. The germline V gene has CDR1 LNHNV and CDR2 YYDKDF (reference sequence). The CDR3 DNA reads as TGTGCCACCAGCAGAGATCGGGGGTTGAATGAGCAGTTCTTC. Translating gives CATSRDRGLNEQFF.

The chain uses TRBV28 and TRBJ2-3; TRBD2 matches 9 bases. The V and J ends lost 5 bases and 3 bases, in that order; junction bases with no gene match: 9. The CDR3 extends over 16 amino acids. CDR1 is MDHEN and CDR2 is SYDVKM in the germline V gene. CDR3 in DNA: TGTGCCAGCAGTCCCGGACGACTAGCGGCTACAGATACGCAGTATTTT. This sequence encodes CASSPGRLAATDTQYF. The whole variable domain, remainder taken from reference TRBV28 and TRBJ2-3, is DVKVTQSSRYLVKRTGEKVFLECVQDMDHENMFWYRQDPGLGLRLIYFSYDVKMKEKGDIPEGYSVSREKKERFSLILESASTNQTSMYLCASSPGRLAATDTQYFGPGTRLTVL.

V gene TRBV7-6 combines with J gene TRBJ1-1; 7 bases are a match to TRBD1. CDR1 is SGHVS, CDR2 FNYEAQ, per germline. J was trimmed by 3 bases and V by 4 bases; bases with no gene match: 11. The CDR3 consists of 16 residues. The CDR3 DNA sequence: TGTGCCAGCAGCTCTCCAAAGGGCCAGGGGGACACTGAAGCTTTCTTT. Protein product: CASSSPKGQGDTEAFF. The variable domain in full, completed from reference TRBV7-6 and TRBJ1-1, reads GAGVSQSPRYKVTKRGQDVALRCDPISGHVSLYWYRQALGQGPEFLTYFNYEAQQDKSGLPNDRFSAERPEGSISTLTIQRTEQRDSAMYRCASSSPKGQGDTEAFFGQGTRLTVV.

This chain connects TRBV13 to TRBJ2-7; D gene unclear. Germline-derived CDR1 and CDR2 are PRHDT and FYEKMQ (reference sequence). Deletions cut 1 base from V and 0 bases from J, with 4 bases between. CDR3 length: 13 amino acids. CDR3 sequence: CASSLEPSYEQYF. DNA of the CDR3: TGTGCCAGCAGCTTAGAGCCCTCCTACGAGCAGTACTTC.

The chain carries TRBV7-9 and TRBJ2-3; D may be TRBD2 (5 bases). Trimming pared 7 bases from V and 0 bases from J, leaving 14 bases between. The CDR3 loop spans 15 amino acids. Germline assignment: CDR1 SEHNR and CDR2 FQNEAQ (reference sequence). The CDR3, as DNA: TGTGCCAGCACACCCGCCGGGATTAGCACAGATACGCAGTATTTT. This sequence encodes CASTPAGISTDTQYF.

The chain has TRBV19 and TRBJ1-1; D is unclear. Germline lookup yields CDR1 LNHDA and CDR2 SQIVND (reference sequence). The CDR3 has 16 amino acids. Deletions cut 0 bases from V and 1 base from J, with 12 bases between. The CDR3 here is CASSIDSEAANTEAFF. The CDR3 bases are TGTGCCAGTAGTATAGACAGCGAAGCGGCGAACACTGAAGCTTTCTTT. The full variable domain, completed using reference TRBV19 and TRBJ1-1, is DGGITQSPKYLFRKEGQNVTLSCEQNLNHDAMYWYRQDPGQGLRLIYYSQIVNDFQKGDIAEGYSVSREKKESFPLTVTSAQKNPTAFYLCASSIDSEAANTEAFFGQGTRLTVV.

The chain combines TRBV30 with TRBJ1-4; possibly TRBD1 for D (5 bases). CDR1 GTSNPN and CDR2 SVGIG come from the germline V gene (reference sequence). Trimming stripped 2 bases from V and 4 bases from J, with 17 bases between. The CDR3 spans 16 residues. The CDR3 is CAWSFGRAGRNEKLFF. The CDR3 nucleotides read TGTGCCTGGAGTTTCGGCAGGGCAGGCCGTAATGAAAAACTGTTTTTT.

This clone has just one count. The CDR3 spells CASSYLLSANEQFF. As DNA, the CDR3 is TGTGCCAGCAGTTACCTACTAAGCGCCAATGAGCAGTTCTTC. The genes are TRBV6-5 and TRBJ2-1; D not resolved. Per germline, CDR1 MNHEY and CDR2 SVGAGI. CDR3 length equals 14 residues. The V gene lost 2 bases and the J gene lost 6 bases, with 11 bases spanning the gap.